These 23 T cell receptor beta chains originate from one sample sequenced in a study of T cells in Graves' hyperthyroidism and ophthalmopathy (dated by TCRdb to about 2019). The protocol used for the library was multiplex PCR. Sequencer: Illumina HiSeq 2000. The TCR beta CDR3 regions were amplified from RNA transcripts. The TCR CDR3 was subjected to a first round of RT-PCR using the HTBI primer set and the Qiagen OneStep RT-PCR kit. Through fastp at Q25 and MiXCR, TCRdb rebuilt clones from the public reads, retaining in-frame beta chains. Each CDR3 protein appears once, grouped with its most common genes and DNA. The sample yields about 300,000 distinct CDR3 sequences; 15% to 20% were counted once. The top ten constitute under 45% of the sample. Sequencing was performed on blood. These receptors all stem from a middle-aged man with Graves' ophthalmopathy.

Here the CDR3 reads CASSSWDLRGNEQFF. The CDR3 nucleotides are TGTGCCAGCAGTAGCTGGGACCTCCGGGGCAATGAGCAGTTCTTC. The chain joins TRBV28 to TRBJ2-1, with D possibly being TRBD1 or TRBD2 (5 bases each). Germline V lookup: CDR1 MDHEN, CDR2 SYDVKM. Trimming shortened V by 5 bases and J by 6 bases, and 17 bases separated the two germline ends. The CDR3 length is 15 residues. Together with reference TRBV28 and TRBJ2-1, the CDR3 gives the full variable domain: DVKVTQSSRYLVKRTGEKVFLECVQDMDHENMFWYRQDPGLGLRLIYFSYDVKMKEKGDIPEGYSVSREKKERFSLILESASTNQTSMYLCASSSWDLRGNEQFFGPGTRLTVL.

This clonotype has a count of ten or more. The chain is built from TRBV13 and TRBJ1-1; D is possibly TRBD1 (5 bases). V dropped 3 bases and J dropped 5 bases, with 10 bases sitting between them. The CDR3 is 13 residues long. Germline CDR1 reads PRHDT; CDR2 reads FYEKMQ (reference sequence). The CDR3 DNA follows: TGTGCCAGCAGCTTCGGGGGTAGGACTGAAGCTTTCTTT. This codes for CASSFGGRTEAFF.

This chain joins TRBV6-2 or TRBV6-3 and TRBJ1-2, with 8 nucleotides matching TRBD1. CDR1 MNHEY and CDR2 SVGEGT come from the germline V gene. Losses at the gene ends were 4 bases for V and 8 bases for J; bases not matched to a gene: 6. The CDR3 sequence is 13 residues long. CDR3 DNA sequence: TGTGCCAGCAGTTCCCGGGACAGGTGGGGCTACACCTTC. Its translation is CASSSRDRWGYTF.

This clonotype was observed a handful of times. This rearrangement joins TRBV5-1 to TRBJ2-2, with D uncertain. Trimming pared 1 base from V and 1 base from J, leaving 8 bases between. This CDR3 has 15 amino acids. Germline CDR1 reads SGHRS; CDR2 reads YFSETQ. The CDR3 region is CASSLSVVNTGELFF. In nucleotides, the CDR3 is TGCGCCAGCAGCTTGTCGGTCGTGAACACCGGGGAGCTGTTTTTT.

The chain recombines TRBV6-1 with TRBJ2-2; 9 bases align to TRBD1. J lost 6 bases, V lost 7 bases, and 12 bases had no gene match. The CDR3 totals 16 residues. The germline V gene has CDR1 MNHNS and CDR2 SASEGT. The CDR3 region is CASTLGDRVSAGELFF. In nucleotides, the CDR3 is TGTGCCAGCACCTTAGGGGACAGGGTGAGCGCCGGGGAGCTGTTTTTT.

This clonotype has a handful of counts. This chain uses TRBV11-1 with TRBJ2-7; TRBD2 aligns across 7 bases. This CDR3 comprises 15 residues. V lost 2 bases to trimming and J lost 1 base; unmatched junction nucleotides: 5. CDR1 and CDR2 (germline): SGHAT, FQDESV (reference sequence). CDR3 loop: CASSLNSGRSYEQYF. CDR3 DNA: TGTGCCAGCAGCTTAAATAGCGGGCGGTCCTACGAGCAGTACTTC.

This clonotype was observed a handful of times. The chain is built from TRBV6-5 and TRBJ1-2; possible D gene TRBD1, 5 bases. V lost 2 bases, J lost 7 bases, and 14 bases lay in between. The germline V gene encodes CDR1 MNHEY and CDR2 SVGAGI. The CDR3 consists of 14 residues. The chain's CDR3 is CASSYRTGGGGYTF. In DNA, the CDR3 is TGTGCCAGCAGTTACAGAACAGGCGGGGGTGGCTACACCTTC.

The genes are TRBV20-1 and TRBJ1-6, with 9 bases identical to TRBD1. CDR1 is DFQATT and CDR2 is SNEGSKA in the germline V gene (reference sequence). The J segment lost 8 bases and the V segment lost 0 bases, leaving 14 bases of the junction unmatched. The CDR3 spans 18 residues. Here the CDR3 reads CSARDPPKMTGGYSPLHF. The CDR3 coding sequence is TGCAGTGCTAGAGATCCCCCCAAGATGACAGGGGGTTATTCACCCCTCCACTTT.

In its sample, this clonotype was seen many times. The rearrangement links TRBV28 to TRBJ2-7; D tentatively reads TRBD1 or TRBD2 (5 bases each). Germline V lookup: CDR1 MDHEN, CDR2 SYDVKM. CDR3 length equals 15 residues. The V end was cut by 3 bases, the J end by 2 bases, with 14 bases between. CDR3 region: CASSFGVGGTYEQYF. The DNA of the CDR3 is TGTGCCAGCAGTTTTGGAGTTGGGGGAACCTACGAGCAGTACTTC.

This chain uses TRBV5-4 with TRBJ2-1, with D uncertain. The CDR3 sequence is 13 residues long. V was trimmed by 0 bases and J by 7 bases, leaving 8 bases between them. The germline CDR1 and CDR2 sequences are SGHNT and YYREEE (reference sequence). The CDR3 is CASSLAQRNEQFF. Here the CDR3 DNA reads TGTGCCAGCAGCTTGGCCCAGAGGAATGAGCAGTTCTTC.

Notes on this clonotype: One junction end disagrees with the germline gene, perhaps due to a read error. V is TRBV7-7 and J is TRBJ2-5; 10 nucleotides line up with TRBD2. The germline V gene has CDR1 SSHAT and CDR2 FNYEAQ (reference sequence). The CDR3 loop spans 15 amino acids. CDR3 in amino acids: CASSFGSGRIETQYF. The DNA for the CDR3 is TGTGCTAGCAGCTTTGGTAGCGGGAGGATCGAGACCCAGTACTTC.

This clonotype was found many times. The rearrangement joins TRBV5-1 to TRBJ2-1, with a weak D call TRBD2 (6 bases). Trimming removed 0 bases at V and 5 bases at J, with 12 bases between. This CDR3 is 15 amino acids long. Germline V gives CDR1 SGHRS, CDR2 YFSETQ. This CDR3 is CASSLGASANNEQFF. The CDR3 region has the DNA TGCGCCAGCAGCTTGGGTGCTAGCGCTAACAATGAGCAGTTCTTC. The variable domain in full, with the rest retrieved from reference TRBV5-1 and TRBJ2-1, is KAGVTQTPRYLIKTRGQQVTLSCSPISGHRSVSWYQQTPGQGLQFLFEYFSETQRNKGNFPGRFSGRQFSNSRSEMNVSTLELGDSALYLCASSLGASANNEQFFGPGTRLTVL.

This clonotype was picked up many times. The chain carries TRBV20-1 and TRBJ2-7; maybe TRBD2 (6 bases). Germline loops: CDR1 DFQATT, CDR2 SNEGSKA (reference sequence). The CDR3 contains 11 residues. V gave up 7 bases and J gave up 7 bases, with 14 bases separating them. CDR3 loop: CSVRELGEQYF. The CDR3 DNA reads TGCAGTGTCCGGGAGTTGGGAGAGCAGTACTTC.

At least ten counts were recorded for this clonotype. The chain links TRBV5-1 to TRBJ2-3; TRBD1 or TRBD2 may be the D gene (5 bases each). The CDR3 totals 15 residues. V was clipped by 2 bases and J by 2 bases, with 12 bases between them. Germline assignment: CDR1 SGHRS and CDR2 YFSETQ. CDR3 sequence: CASSFGAGFTDTQYF. The CDR3, as DNA: TGCGCCAGCAGCTTTGGGGCGGGCTTCACAGATACGCAGTATTTT.

As DNA, the CDR3 is TGTGCCATCAGTGGGGGGGAAGCTGGCTACACCTTC. Translation gives CAISGGEAGYTF. The J gene is TRBJ1-2, the V gene TRBV10-3; D perhaps matches TRBD1 (5 bases). Trimming stripped 4 bases from V and 7 bases from J, with 10 bases between. Per germline, CDR1 ENHRY and CDR2 SYGVKD. The CDR3 is 12 residues long.

The chain combines TRBV20-1 with TRBJ2-7, with a possible D match to TRBD2 (6 bases). The CDR3 consists of 11 residues. In germline, CDR1 is DFQATT, CDR2 SNEGSKA (reference sequence). Trimming pared 6 bases from V and 6 bases from J, leaving 12 bases between. The CDR3 region has the DNA TGCAGTGCCCCAACGGGAGCCGAGCAGTACTTC. Translated: CSAPTGAEQYF.

Ten or more counts support this clonotype. The V and J genes are TRBV5-1 and TRBJ2-2, with D perhaps matching TRBD2 (5 bases). CDR3 length equals 13 residues. Germline V CDR1 and CDR2: SGHRS, YFSETQ. V was pared by 4 bases and J by 5 bases, with 9 bases between. The CDR3 nucleotides are TGCGCCAGCAGCAGGACTGTAACCGGGGAGCTGTTTTTT. Encoded protein: CASSRTVTGELFF.

Many counts were recorded for this clonotype. This chain links TRBV18 with TRBJ1-1, with 8 bases that match TRBD1. The CDR3 covers 15 residues. Trimming cost V 2 bases and J 4 bases; bases outside gene matches: 6. CDR1 is KGHSH and CDR2 is LQKENI in the germline V gene. The CDR3 nucleotides read TGTGCCAGCTCACCAGACAGGGGTTTGCGCACTGAAGCTTTCTTT. Its protein is CASSPDRGLRTEAFF.

CDR3 nucleotide sequence: TGCAGTGCTAGAAGGACCTCTGGGGCCAACGTCCTGACTTTC. The encoded protein is CSARRTSGANVLTF. The V gene is TRBV20-1, the J gene TRBJ2-6; D uncertain. From germline, CDR1 is DFQATT and CDR2 SNEGSKA (reference sequence). CDR3 size: 14 residues. The ends were cut back, 2 bases at V and 0 bases at J, with 5 bases in the middle.

The chain couples TRBV15 to TRBJ2-7; 8 positions match TRBD1. This CDR3 has 15 amino acids. CDR1 is LNHNV and CDR2 is YYDKDF in the germline V gene (reference sequence). Trimming took 1 base from V and 5 from J; bases not matched to a gene: 7. In nucleotides, the CDR3 is TGTGCCACCAGCAGAGGCCAGGGGGCTTTCGACGAGCAGTACTTC. Protein sequence: CATSRGQGAFDEQYF.

The CDR3 is CASSVNTGEGTGELFF. CDR3 sequence (DNA): TGTGCCAGCAGCGTAAATACGGGAGAGGGCACCGGGGAGCTGTTTTTT. The rearrangement uses TRBV9 and TRBJ2-2, with D perhaps matching TRBD2 (6 bases). Germline V gene data show CDR1 as SGDLS and CDR2 as YYNGEE. The germline V and J ends were trimmed by 1 base and 4 bases, with 14 bases remaining between them. This CDR3 is 16 amino acids long.

V gene TRBV4-1 combines with J gene TRBJ2-7; D unresolved. CDR3 length: 15 amino acids. Per germline, CDR1 MGHRA and CDR2 YSYEKL. Trimming left V 0 bases short and J 3 bases short, with 12 bases between. This CDR3 reads CASSQEASAYYEQYF. CDR3 in DNA: TGCGCCAGCAGCCAAGAGGCAAGCGCATACTACGAGCAGTACTTC.

This clonotype occurred many times. The chain combines TRBV7-8 with TRBJ2-7; D unclear. The V gene's germline CDR1 is SGHVS and CDR2 FQNEAQ. The V gene lost 1 base and the J gene lost 7 bases, with 11 bases spanning the gap. This CDR3 has 13 amino acids. In nucleotides, the CDR3 is TGTGCCAGCAGCTTAGGGGCGTTTGATGAGCAGTACTTC. It yields the protein CASSLGAFDEQYF.